This T cell receptor (beta chain) was obtained from a study of Graves' ophthalmopathy and Graves' hyperthyroidism listed by TCRdb under 2018. With respect to the entire study: Peripheral blood was collected at initial diagnosis, prior to any treatment. The study used signatures of the TCR beta repertoire to tell Graves' ophthalmopathy apart from Graves' hyperthyroidism and to predict which patients would progress to ophthalmopathy. In total, around 130 blood samples were TCR-sequenced: some 43 ophthalmopathy, some 75 hyperthyroidism and approximately 17 hyperthyroidism-to-ophthalmopathy patients. A discovery set of about a hundred patients (43 ophthalmopathy, approximately 58 stable hyperthyroidism) was enrolled to explore V-J signatures distinguishing ophthalmopathy from hyperthyroidism. The independent validation cohort included roughly 19 hyperthyroidism patients plus 17 patients who later progressed from hyperthyroidism to ophthalmopathy. T-cell repertoires of thyroid tissue and blood were compared in several hyperthyroidism patients. Once sampling was done, hyperthyroidism patients were given methimazole at a starting dose of 30 mg daily, while ophthalmopathy patients were given high-dose intravenous methylprednisolone. The roughly 90 discovery patients were divided at random into training and test sets in a 7:3 ratio. General study outcomes and caveats: No statistical method was used to predetermine the sample size, and group allocation was not hidden from the investigators. In validation, the model predicted ophthalmopathy progression with roughly 68% sensitivity and roughly 72% specificity; 12 predicted patients were CT-confirmed with GO in a median of roughly 6.8 months. In cross-validation, the 13-signature model distinguished ophthalmopathy from stable hyperthyroidism with nearly 90% sensitivity and about 81% specificity, while in the test set the corresponding values were around 79% and 71%. Among expanded thyroid clonotypes with frequency above 0.001, most also showed up in blood, which suggests that blood repertoires may reflect the thyroid immune response.

There are a few counts of this clonotype. No cognate antigen has been identified for it. No per-base quality is available; no much larger clone lies one base away. TCR beta CDR3 regions were amplified from RNA transcripts for repertoire sequencing. HTBI primers and the Qiagen OneStep RT-PCR kit were used in a first-round RT-PCR, which was followed by a second-round multiplex PCR, size selection and purification. The libraries underwent paired-end sequencing with 100 bp reads on an Illumina HiSeq2000. The original pipeline was this. SOAPnuke was used to process the reads, removing any read that contained adapters or uncalled bases, had a mean Phred below 15, or lacked an exact match to the constant primer or identifier. High-quality paired reads were merged with COPE v1.2.5. Clonotypes were defined as unique nucleotide sequences and were aligned to IMGT TRB V, D and J references using MiTCR v1.1. The analysis was limited to V-J combinations with a frequency above 0.0001, which together covered 98% to 99.2% of repertoires. For each V-J combination, a TCR clonal expansion and chaos score was defined as the ratio of F50 clonal expansion to chaos observed in the TCRdist matrix. Welch's t-statistics and random forest were used to reduce the features to some 13 V-J combinations, which were then used as input to a naive Bayes classifier. Thyroid-blood repertoire similarity was quantified with the Morisita-Horn index. TCRdb's own reprocessing of the public reads used fastp at Q25 and MiXCR and kept productive beta chains. For every CDR3 protein sequence, its rows merge into one entry that carries the most common genes and DNA. The V and J calls come from TCRdb's annotation, not from the publication. The sample contains roughly 610,000 distinct CDR3 sequences, approximately 22% of them found a single time. The biggest ten clones account for about 6.6% of the sample.

Stable hyperthyroidism was defined as no progression to ophthalmopathy within 18 months of follow-up. Hyperthyroidism patients were newly diagnosed, with disease duration under 2 months, and aged 18 to 65 years. Anyone with other autoimmune diseases, uncontrolled infections, pregnancy or lactation was excluded from the study. Clinical symptoms, serum thyroxine, TRAb, thyroid ultrasound and orbital computed tomography formed the basis of the diagnosis. Ficoll-Paque density gradient centrifugation was used to isolate PBMCs from about 10 ml of fresh peripheral blood. Total RNA was extracted with Trizol reagent and quality-checked on an Agilent 2100 Bioanalyzer. The CDR3 starts with the cysteine, ends with the phenylalanine, and has 14 residues. Only the CDR3 DNA stays, 42 bases, in frame from base 1. CDR1 SNHLY and CDR2 FYNNEI were looked up in the germline V gene. The germline V and J ends show losses of 6 bases and 4 bases respectively, and no gene match explains 6 bases of the junction.

This receptor was taken from a young woman with stable Graves' hyperthyroidism. Some clones in this sample may be carry-over from other donors' samples. Donor details come from another sample of the same person, matched by shared clones. Sequences were obtained from peripheral blood. The rearranged chain carries TRBV2 and TRBJ2-5; TRBD2 fits 9 bases in the junction. The DNA sequence follows: TGTGCCAGCAGCCGGGGACTAGCCCGAGAGACCCAGTACTTC. Its product reads: CASSRGLARETQYF.